This T cell receptor (beta chain) was recovered during a study of blood T cells in healthy people across ages. Study-wide points: With unsorted PBMCs, a conclusive comparison of naive versus antigen-experienced cells was not possible. Older individuals had lower TCR beta diversity per million T cells (the decline was roughly linear). Long-lived and aged donors differed, with more naive CD4+ cells and higher diversity in the long-lived.

Alongside a J-beta primer mix, a sample-barcoded 5' primer served in a second PCR lasting about 7 to 11 cycles. With 12 random nucleotides, a template-switch adaptor tagged each individual cDNA molecule. TCRdb independently ran MiXCR on the 5' RACE reads; one entry per CDR3 protein. The sample lists about a million distinct CDR3 sequences; roughly 47% were seen once. The CDR3 has 12 amino acids, counting both end residues. Per germline, CDR1 SGHRS and CDR2 YFSETQ. This clonotype showed up just a few times. The antigen remains unidentified. No DNA is shown, since the ends of the CDR3 on it are uncertain; the CDR3 is the one TCRdb lists.

Input material: blood. The TCR was taken from a woman between 55 and 75 years old in good health. The genes are TRBV5-1 and TRBJ2-1; the DNA was not compared with TRBD1, the D call given in the table. CDR3 in amino acids: CASSLVGSGAFF.